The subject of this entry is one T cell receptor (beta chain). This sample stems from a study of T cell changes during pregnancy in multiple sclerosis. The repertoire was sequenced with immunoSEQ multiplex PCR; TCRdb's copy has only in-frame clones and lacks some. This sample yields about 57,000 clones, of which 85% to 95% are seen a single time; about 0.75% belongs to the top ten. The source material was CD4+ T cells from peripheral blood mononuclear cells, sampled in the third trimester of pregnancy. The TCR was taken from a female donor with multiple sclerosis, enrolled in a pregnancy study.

CDR3 DNA sequence: TGTGCCAGCAGCTTTATCGGGGATGGAGCTTTCTTT. Translated: CASSFIGDGAFF. The V gene is TRBV11-2, the J gene TRBJ1-1; D not certain. Germline loops: CDR1 SGHAT, CDR2 FQNNGV. CDR3 length equals 12 residues. The germline V and J ends were trimmed by 3 bases and 10 bases, with 12 bases remaining between them.